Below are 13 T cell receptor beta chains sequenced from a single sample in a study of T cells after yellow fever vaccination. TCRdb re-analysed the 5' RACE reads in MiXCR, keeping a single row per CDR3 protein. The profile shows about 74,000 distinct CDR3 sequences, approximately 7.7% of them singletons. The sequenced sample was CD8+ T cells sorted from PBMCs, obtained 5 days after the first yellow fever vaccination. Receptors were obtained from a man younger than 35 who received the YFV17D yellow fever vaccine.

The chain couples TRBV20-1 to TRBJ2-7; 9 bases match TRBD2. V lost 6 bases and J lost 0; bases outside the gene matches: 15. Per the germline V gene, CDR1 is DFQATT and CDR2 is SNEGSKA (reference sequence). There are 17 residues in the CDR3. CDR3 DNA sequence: TGCAGTGCCCTAGGGGTAGCGGGGGCTACTAGCTCCTACGAGCAGTACGTC. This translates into CSALGVAGATSSYEQYV.

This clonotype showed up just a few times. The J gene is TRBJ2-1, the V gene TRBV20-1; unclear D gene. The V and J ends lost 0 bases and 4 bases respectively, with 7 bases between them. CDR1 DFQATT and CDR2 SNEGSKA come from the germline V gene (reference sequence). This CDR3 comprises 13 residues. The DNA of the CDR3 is TGCAGTGCTAGAGACCTCTTTTACAATGAGCAGTTCTTC. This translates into CSARDLFYNEQFF.

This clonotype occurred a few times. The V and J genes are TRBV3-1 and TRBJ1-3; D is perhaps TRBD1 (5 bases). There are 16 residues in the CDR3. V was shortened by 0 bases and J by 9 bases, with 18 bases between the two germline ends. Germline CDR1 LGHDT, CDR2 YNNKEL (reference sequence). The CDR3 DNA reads TGTGCCAGCAGCCAAGACCTGAAGACAGAAGGCGGCACCATATATTTT. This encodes CASSQDLKTEGGTIYF.

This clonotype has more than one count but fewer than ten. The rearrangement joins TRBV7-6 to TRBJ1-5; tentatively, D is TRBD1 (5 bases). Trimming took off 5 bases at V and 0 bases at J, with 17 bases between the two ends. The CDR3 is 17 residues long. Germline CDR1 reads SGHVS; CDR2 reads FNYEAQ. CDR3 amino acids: CASSPYPGTASNQPQHF. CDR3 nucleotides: TGTGCCAGCAGCCCCTATCCCGGGACGGCTAGCAATCAGCCCCAGCATTTT.

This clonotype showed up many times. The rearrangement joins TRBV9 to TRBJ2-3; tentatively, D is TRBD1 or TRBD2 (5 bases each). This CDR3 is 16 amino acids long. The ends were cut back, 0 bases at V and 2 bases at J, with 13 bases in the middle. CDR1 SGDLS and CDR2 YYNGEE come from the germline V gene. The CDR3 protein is CASSVGSGGYTDTQYF. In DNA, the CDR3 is TGTGCCAGCAGCGTAGGATCTGGGGGATACACAGATACGCAGTATTTT.

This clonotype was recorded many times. The CDR3 is CASSDVIETQYF. As DNA, the CDR3 is TGTGCCAGCAGCGACGTGATTGAGACCCAGTACTTC. The chain uses TRBV7-9 and TRBJ2-5, with D unresolved. The CDR3 contains 12 residues. The germline V and J ends were trimmed by 5 bases and 5 bases, with 9 bases remaining between them. Germline V gene sequence: CDR1 SEHNR, CDR2 FQNEAQ (reference sequence).

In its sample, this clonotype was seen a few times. The CDR3 region has the DNA TGTGCCAGCAGCCCCTGGGGGGGTTTAGAGACCCAGTACTTC. Its translation: CASSPWGGLETQYF. This chain uses TRBV9 with TRBJ2-5; 7 positions match TRBD2. Germline CDR1 reads SGDLS; CDR2 reads YYNGEE. The CDR3 is made up of 14 amino acids. The ends lost 4 bases at V and 4 bases at J; junction bases unmatched: 7.

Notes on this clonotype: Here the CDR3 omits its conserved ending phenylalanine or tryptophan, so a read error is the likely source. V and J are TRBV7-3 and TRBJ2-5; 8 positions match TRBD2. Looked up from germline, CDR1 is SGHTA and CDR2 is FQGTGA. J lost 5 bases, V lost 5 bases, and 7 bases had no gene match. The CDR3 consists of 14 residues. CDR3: CASSPGGPLETQYY. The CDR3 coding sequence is TGTGCCAGCAGCCCGGGGGGGCCCTTGGAGACCCAGTACTAC.

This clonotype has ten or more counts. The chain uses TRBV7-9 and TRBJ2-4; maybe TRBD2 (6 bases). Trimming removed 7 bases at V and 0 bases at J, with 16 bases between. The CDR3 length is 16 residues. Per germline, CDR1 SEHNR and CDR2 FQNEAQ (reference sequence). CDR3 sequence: CASTTSSAEAKNIQYF. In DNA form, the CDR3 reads TGTGCCAGCACCACTAGCTCCGCGGAAGCCAAAAACATTCAGTACTTC.

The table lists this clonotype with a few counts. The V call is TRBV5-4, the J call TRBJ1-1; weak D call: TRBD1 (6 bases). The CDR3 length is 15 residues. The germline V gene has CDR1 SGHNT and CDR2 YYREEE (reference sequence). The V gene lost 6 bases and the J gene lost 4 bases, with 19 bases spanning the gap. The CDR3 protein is CASTVQGLGVTEAFF. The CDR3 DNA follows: TGTGCCAGCACCGTACAGGGTTTGGGCGTCACTGAAGCTTTCTTT.

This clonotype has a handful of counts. CDR3 region: CASHKTGITEAFF. CDR3 coding DNA: TGTGCCAGCCACAAGACAGGGATCACTGAAGCTTTCTTT. V is TRBV2 and J is TRBJ1-1, with 7 bases fitting TRBD1. The germline V gene encodes CDR1 SNHLY and CDR2 FYNNEI. Trimming took 8 bases from V and 4 from J; bases not matched to a gene: 7. The CDR3 sequence is 13 residues long.

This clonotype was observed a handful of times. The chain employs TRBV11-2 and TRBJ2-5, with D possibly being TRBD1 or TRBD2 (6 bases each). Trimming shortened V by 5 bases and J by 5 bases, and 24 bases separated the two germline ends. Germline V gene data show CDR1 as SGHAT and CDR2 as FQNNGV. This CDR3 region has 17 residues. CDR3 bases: TGTGCCAGCAGCAAAAAAACCGGGACGGGGGCGACGGAGACCCAGTACTTC. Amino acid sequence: CASSKKTGTGATETQYF. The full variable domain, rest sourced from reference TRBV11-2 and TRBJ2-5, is EAGVAQSPRYKIIEKRQSVAFWCNPISGHATLYWYQQILGQGPKLLIQFQNNGVVDDSQLPKDRFSAERLKGVDSTLKIQPAKLEDSAVYLCASSKKTGTGATETQYFGPGTRLLVL.

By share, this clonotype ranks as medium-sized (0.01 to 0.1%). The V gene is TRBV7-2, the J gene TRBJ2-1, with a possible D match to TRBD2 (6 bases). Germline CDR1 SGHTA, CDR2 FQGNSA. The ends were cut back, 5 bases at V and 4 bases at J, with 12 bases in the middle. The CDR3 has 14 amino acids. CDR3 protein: CASSPPEGYNEQFF. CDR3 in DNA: TGTGCCAGCAGCCCGCCGGAGGGGTACAATGAGCAGTTCTTC.